This TCR beta chain emerged from a study of beta chain features in type 1 diabetes. Study-level points and caveats: All four CD4+ subsets of Type 1 diabetes patients contained TCRB CDR3s that were moderately but significantly shorter.

Germline loops: CDR1 SGHTA, CDR2 FQGNSA. This CDR3 has 14 residues. V lost 2 bases to trimming and J lost 5 bases, with 10 bases between them. This clone was recorded a few times. Its antigen is not known. The investigators reverse transcribed all of the isolated RNA, so they sequenced expressed TCRB transcripts. The method was immunoSEQ multiplex PCR; TCRdb's version includes in-frame clones alone and lacks a portion of them. The sample shows around 150,000 clones, about 9% of them seen only once. Sequencing was performed on central memory CD4+ T cells from blood. This TCR was sampled from a woman aged 25 to 39 with type 1 diabetes. The J gene is TRBJ1-5, the V gene TRBV7-2; a possible D gene is TRBD1 (6 bases). CDR3 sequence: CASSLLPGDQPQHF. DNA for the CDR3: TGTGCCAGCAGCTTACTTCCAGGGGATCAGCCCCAGCATTTT. The whole variable domain, filled in from reference TRBV7-2 and TRBJ1-5, reads GAGVSQSPSNKVTEKGKDVELRCDPISGHTALYWYRQSLGQGLEFLIYFQGNSAPDKSGLPSDRFSAERTGGSVSTLTIQRTQQEDSAVYLCASSLLPGDQPQHFGDGTRLSIL.